This entry features one TCR beta chain sequence. The sample originates from a study of blood T cell repertoires in COVID-19. Study as a whole: Sources were T cells, B-cell-depleted T cells, or PBMCs; the material itself was cDNA or gDNA.

This CDR3 comprises 11 residues. Trimming shortened V by 7 bases and J by 2 bases, and 6 bases separated the two germline ends. Germline assignment: CDR1 SNHLY and CDR2 FYNNEI. Generated by immunoSEQ multiplex PCR, the TCRdb table keeps only in-frame clones and is missing some. The sample includes under 200,000 clones, around 82% of them seen just once. The V call is TRBV2, the J call TRBJ2-7; D is unresolved. The clonotype was recovered from a woman aged 80 or over with acute or convalescent COVID-19. Sequences were obtained from peripheral blood. In nucleotides, the CDR3 is TGTGCCAGCACCTCAGCCTACGAGCAGTACTTC. Translating it yields CASTSAYEQYF.